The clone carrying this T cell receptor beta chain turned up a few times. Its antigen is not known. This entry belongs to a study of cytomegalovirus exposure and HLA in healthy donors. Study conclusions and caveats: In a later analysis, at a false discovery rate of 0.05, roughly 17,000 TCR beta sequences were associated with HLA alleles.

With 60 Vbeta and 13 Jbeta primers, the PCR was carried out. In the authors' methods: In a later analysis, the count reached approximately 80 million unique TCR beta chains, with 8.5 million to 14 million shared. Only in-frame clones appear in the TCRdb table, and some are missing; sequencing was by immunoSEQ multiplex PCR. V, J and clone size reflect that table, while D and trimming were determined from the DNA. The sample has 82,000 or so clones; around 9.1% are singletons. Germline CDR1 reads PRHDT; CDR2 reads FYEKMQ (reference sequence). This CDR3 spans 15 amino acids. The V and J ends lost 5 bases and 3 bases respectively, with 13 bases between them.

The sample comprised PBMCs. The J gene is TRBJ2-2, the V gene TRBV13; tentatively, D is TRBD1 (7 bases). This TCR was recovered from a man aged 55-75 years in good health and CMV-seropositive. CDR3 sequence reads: CASSPRGADTGELFF. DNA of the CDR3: TGTGCCAGCAGCCCCAGGGGGGCCGACACCGGGGAGCTGTTTTTT.